The sequence of this TCR beta chain was determined in a study of T cells in Graves' hyperthyroidism and ophthalmopathy. The source material, RNA transcripts, was used to amplify TCR beta CDR3 regions. When the TCR CDR3 underwent first-round RT-PCR, the HTBI primer set was used. TCRdb used MiXCR to reprocess the multiplex PCR reads, holding one entry per CDR3 protein. The data hold some 600,000 distinct CDR3 sequences, with just over 45% observed a single time. Sequenced material: peripheral blood or thyroid tissue (not recorded which). The sequence came from a woman younger than 30 with Graves' hyperthyroidism.

CDR3 residues: CASSLSGRPYGYTF. The CDR3 DNA is TGTGCCAGCAGTTTATCGGGACGACCATATGGCTACACCTTC. The chain joins TRBV12-3 or TRBV12-4 to TRBJ1-2; a weak D match, TRBD1 (5 bases). V lost 2 bases and J 5 bases, leaving 12 bases between the germline ends. The CDR3 length is 14 residues.